This T cell receptor (beta chain) appears in the sequencing data of a study of blood T cells in healthy people across ages (dated by TCRdb to between 2014 and 2016). Broadly, across the study: In model experiments, template switching captured about one uniquely barcoded TCR beta cDNA molecule for every two T cells. The study measured age-related changes in TCR beta repertoire diversity using deep sequencing normalized with unique cDNA molecular identifiers. Four age groups were formed from the donors: young (average about 15 years), middle-aged (approximately 40), aged (about 68) and long-lived (82). To avoid experimental bias, donors of different ages were distributed randomly across sequencing lanes. Using the same blood draw, the study looked at two additional independent replicas of 1 million unique cDNA reads for two donors, one aged 18 to 30 and the other aged 80 or older.

Libraries were made using 5' RACE. Sequenced on an Illumina HiSeq 2500. A second PCR of about 6 to 11 cycles was performed with a sample-barcoded 5' primer and a J-beta primer mix. A unique molecular identifier was introduced onto each TCR beta cDNA molecule by a template-switch 5' adaptor carrying 12 random nucleotides. Each sample yielded at least 2.5 million CDR3-containing paired-end reads. All of the RNA was converted into first-strand cDNA using the Mint cDNA synthesis kit, with a TRBC-specific oligonucleotide serving as the primer. All cDNA was treated with uracil-DNA glycosylase and then went through a first 18-cycle PCR with the universal primers M1SS and BC2_uni_R. The authors' analysis ran thus. For normalization, 1 million high-quality reads were randomly selected from each sample, with every read carrying a distinct molecular identifier. Instead of being binned into consensus sequences, reads with shared molecular identifiers were discarded. MiTCR, set to a Q25 quality threshold and the strictest error-elimination algorithm, was used for CDR3 identification, clonotype clustering and error correction. A nonparametric unseen species model with Euler transformation was used to estimate lower-bound total TCR beta diversity. TCRdb cleaned the public reads at Q25 with fastp, built clones with MiXCR and kept in-frame beta chains. Rows with a matching CDR3 protein are joined into one entry that keeps the most common DNA and genes. Clone size and V and J calls follow TCRdb, not the original study. This sample is represented by 950,000 to 1,200,000 distinct CDR3 sequences; roughly two fifths of them were singletons. The ten largest make up roughly 13% of the sample.

Summary of the overall study and its limitations: The percentage of naive T cells measured by flow cytometry correlated strongly with observed TCR beta diversity. Conclusive comparison of naive and antigen-experienced compartments was prevented by the profiling of bulk unsorted PBMCs. Observed TCR beta diversity per million T cells fell roughly linearly with age, and a significant reduction was already apparent by age approximately 40. Estimates of total diversity based on one million sequenced T cells were considered lower bounds and underestimates. The CMV infection status of donors was not known, potentially confounding age-related changes in expanded clonotypes. Compared with the aged group, more naive CD4+ T cells, fewer expanded clones and increased TCR diversity were shown by the long-lived group, suggesting age selection.

There are 18 amino acids in the CDR3, from cysteine to phenylalanine inclusive. Of the read, only the CDR3 DNA is kept; its 54 bases are in frame from base 1. Reading the germline V gene gives CDR1 LGHNA and CDR2 YSLEER. V sheds 0 bases and J sheds 0 bases, leaving 15 bases between their ends. Systemically healthy Caucasian individuals from Russia, 39 in total and aged roughly 6 to 100 years, were included as donors. Approximately 9.3 milliliters of peripheral blood were collected from each donor into EDTA-treated Vacutainer tubes. Ficoll-Paque density-gradient centrifugation was used to isolate PBMCs, with at least 6 million per sample. Total RNA was extracted from PBMCs with Trizol reagent, with at least 5 micrograms obtained per sample. Naive CD45RAhigh/CD27high T cell percentages were measured by flow cytometry on a PBMC aliquot from every donor. In regard to this clonotype: What antigen it recognizes has not been identified. Qualities for individual bases were not recorded, and no much larger clone is one base off.

The receptor comes from a man between 18 and 29 years old in good health. Here the chain combines TRBV4-3 and TRBJ2-1; no confident D gene assignment can be made. The specimen was blood. The DNA is as follows: TGCGCCAGCAGCCAAGATGGACGAGTTGGTGGCTCCTACAATGAGCAGTTCTTC. The translation is CASSQDGRVGGSYNEQFF.